Below are 29 T cell receptor beta chains sequenced from a single sample in a study of CD8 T cells in ankylosing spondylitis. MiXCR, run by TCRdb on the 5' RACE reads, gives a single entry per CDR3 protein. The table has 200,000 to 300,000 distinct CDR3 sequences, 10% to 13% seen once. The sequencing sample was made of blood, either unsorted or a sorted T cell fraction (not recorded which). These receptors originate from a male donor with ankylosing spondylitis or in good health (not recorded which).

The rearrangement links TRBV7-9 to TRBJ1-4; 8 bases match TRBD1. The CDR3 sequence is 14 residues long. V trimming: 5 bases; J trimming: 7 bases; junction bases outside the gene matches: 6. Germline CDR1 and CDR2: SEHNR and FQNEAQ (reference sequence). In DNA form, the CDR3 reads TGTGCCAGCAGCCAGGGGGCGCAGGGTGAAAAACTGTTTTTT. It yields the protein CASSQGAQGEKLFF.

There are many counts of this clonotype. J is TRBJ2-7 and V is TRBV24-1; TRBD2 might be the D (5 bases). This CDR3 contains 15 residues. Trimming left V 3 bases short and J 2 bases short, with 13 bases between. The germline V gene encodes CDR1 KGHDR and CDR2 SFDVKD. CDR3 sequence: CATSDLPAGTYEQYF. CDR3 in DNA: TGTGCCACCAGTGATCTACCGGCGGGTACCTACGAGCAGTACTTC.

This clonotype came up many times. CDR3 region: CSARLPRGAGPVTRNEKLFF. In DNA, the CDR3 is TGCAGTGCTAGACTTCCTAGGGGGGCAGGGCCCGTCACACGTAATGAAAAACTGTTTTTT. J is TRBJ1-4 and V is TRBV20-1; possible D gene TRBD1, 6 bases. Between the trimmed V and J ends, which lost 2 bases and 4 bases, there was a span of 29 bases. CDR1 and CDR2 (germline): DFQATT, SNEGSKA (reference sequence). CDR3 length: 20 amino acids.

This chain joins TRBV6-1 and TRBJ2-2, with D possibly being TRBD1 or TRBD2 (6 bases each). The V and J ends lost 7 bases and 5 bases respectively, with 20 bases between them. The CDR3 runs 16 residues. Germline loops: CDR1 MNHNS, CDR2 SASEGT. The CDR3 is CASTKGSGARTGELFF. CDR3 sequence (DNA): TGTGCCAGCACAAAAGGGTCGGGGGCGAGGACCGGGGAGCTGTTTTTT.

In this sample, this clonotype turned up many times. This chain uses TRBV10-3 with TRBJ2-2; D not resolved. The germline V and J ends were trimmed by 7 bases and 5 bases, with 11 bases remaining between them. Per the germline V gene, CDR1 is ENHRY and CDR2 is SYGVKD. The CDR3 has 13 amino acids. The CDR3 region has the DNA TGTGCCATCACCCCTGAGAGGACCGGGGAGCTGTTTTTT. Amino acids: CAITPERTGELFF.

This clonotype was observed at least ten times. V is TRBV2 and J is TRBJ2-2, with D perhaps matching TRBD2 (5 bases). CDR3 length: 12 residues. Germline V gene data show CDR1 as SNHLY and CDR2 as FYNNEI. Trimming shortened V by 10 bases and J by 6 bases, and 12 bases separated the two germline ends. CDR3 in amino acids: CATGEYAGELFF. The CDR3 nucleotides are TGTGCCACCGGGGAGTACGCCGGGGAGCTGTTTTTT.

In this sample, this clonotype turned up many times. The V and J genes are TRBV10-3 and TRBJ2-7, with 7 bases that match TRBD2. V shed 10 bases and J 0 bases; nucleotides not matched to a gene: 3. CDR3 length: 12 residues. Germline V lookup: CDR1 ENHRY, CDR2 SYGVKD. CDR3 sequence (DNA): TGTGCCAGTCTAGCGGACTCCTACGAGCAGTACTTC. It encodes CASLADSYEQYF.

The rearrangement joins TRBV19 to TRBJ2-7; D is possibly TRBD1 or TRBD2 (5 bases each). The CDR3 contains 13 residues. Germline V CDR1 and CDR2: LNHDA, SQIVND (reference sequence). V was shortened by 5 bases and J by 7 bases, with 15 bases between the two germline ends. This CDR3 is CASSPRAGSEQYF. The CDR3 DNA reads as TGTGCCAGTAGTCCCAGGGCTGGGAGTGAGCAGTACTTC.

This clonotype has ten or more counts. This chain links TRBV3-1 with TRBJ2-1; maybe TRBD2 (7 bases). In germline, CDR1 is LGHDT, CDR2 YNNKEL (reference sequence). The CDR3 is made up of 15 amino acids. V was cut by 6 bases and J by 3 bases, with 15 bases left in between. CDR3 protein: CASSLRGADYNEQFF. The DNA for the CDR3 is TGTGCCAGCAGTCTACGGGGGGCTGACTACAATGAGCAGTTCTTC.

Comments on this clonotype: It may be a read error: a sequence one base away is much more abundant. V is TRBV15 and J is TRBJ1-1; D ambiguous. CDR3 length equals 14 residues. Germline values: CDR1 LNHNV, CDR2 YYDKDF (reference sequence). The CDR3 nucleotides are TGTACCACCAGCAGACCCTCTAAGGGTGCTGAAGCTTTCTTT. Translating it yields CTTSRPSKGAEAFF.

This clonotype was recorded at least ten times. The chain has TRBV25-1 and TRBJ2-1, with 7 bases identical to TRBD2. Per germline, CDR1 MGHDK and CDR2 SYGVNS. With V trimmed by 8 bases and J by 4 bases, 8 bases remained unmatched. CDR3 length: 14 amino acids. The CDR3: CASQGAGSYNEQFF. CDR3 DNA sequence: TGTGCCAGCCAAGGAGCGGGGTCTTACAATGAGCAGTTCTTC.

This chain joins TRBV20-1 and TRBJ2-3; D is undetermined. Germline assignment: CDR1 DFQATT and CDR2 SNEGSKA (reference sequence). The CDR3 contains 12 residues. Trimming removed 6 bases from V and 7 bases from J, with 14 bases in between. CDR3 nucleotides: TGCAGTGCCCTGACCCCTGCAAATACGCAGTATTTT. Protein product: CSALTPANTQYF.

This clonotype was picked up many times. The CDR3 is CSAQRGRGHLYF. DNA of the CDR3: TGCAGCGCTCAACGAGGCAGGGGGCACTTGTACTTC. The V gene is TRBV29-1, the J gene TRBJ2-7; 8 bases agree with TRBD1. V shed 7 bases and J 12 bases; nucleotides not matched to a gene: 14. Looked up from germline, CDR1 is SQVTM and CDR2 is ANQGSEA. The CDR3 is 12 amino acids.

This clonotype came up many times. The chain joins TRBV9 to TRBJ2-7; D is perhaps TRBD2 (6 bases). The V and J ends lost 0 bases and 1 base respectively, with 14 bases between them. Germline V gives CDR1 SGDLS, CDR2 YYNGEE. This CDR3 comprises 16 residues. CDR3 amino acids: CASSVAVGLPSYEQYF. The CDR3 DNA sequence: TGTGCCAGCAGCGTAGCTGTAGGACTACCTTCCTACGAGCAGTACTTC.

Only a few counts were recorded for this clonotype. The chain links TRBV6-5 to TRBJ1-5; TRBD1 aligns across 8 bases. The CDR3 is made up of 17 amino acids. V lost 1 base to trimming and J lost 0 bases; unmatched junction nucleotides: 5. Germline CDR1 reads MNHEY; CDR2 reads SVGAGI. In DNA form, the CDR3 reads TGTGCCAGCAGTTACTGGGGACAGGTTTATAGCAATCAGCCCCAGCATTTT. Its protein is CASSYWGQVYSNQPQHF.

There are a few counts of this clonotype. V is TRBV5-1 and J is TRBJ2-1; D not certain. Between the trimmed V and J ends, which lost 1 base and 6 bases, there was a span of 14 bases. The length of the CDR3 is 15 residues. Germline assignment: CDR1 SGHRS and CDR2 YFSETQ. The CDR3 DNA is TGCGCCAGCAGCTTGTCGGATCCCGGGTTCAATGAGCAGTTCTTC. It is translated as CASSLSDPGFNEQFF.

This clonotype has at least ten counts. The chain combines TRBV6-1 with TRBJ1-5; 7 positions agree with TRBD1. The germline CDR1 and CDR2 sequences are MNHNS and SASEGT. This CDR3 contains 15 residues. Losses at the gene ends were 0 bases for V and 6 bases for J; bases not matched to a gene: 5. Here the CDR3 DNA reads TGTGCCAGCAGTGAAGCGCTCCAGGGGGGTCAGCCCCAGCATTTT. Protein sequence: CASSEALQGGQPQHF.

This clonotype was detected many times. The chain couples TRBV4-2 to TRBJ2-1; TRBD2 agrees at 7 bases. The germline V gene encodes CDR1 LGHNA and CDR2 YNFKEQ. There are 18 residues in the CDR3. J was trimmed by 7 bases and V by 3 bases; bases with no gene match: 18. DNA of the CDR3: TGTGCCAGCAGCCACCCGCCGGGCCCCAGCGGGAACGGGAATGAGCAGTTCTTC. Amino acids: CASSHPPGPSGNGNEQFF.

This clonotype has more than one count but fewer than ten. The DNA for the CDR3 is TGTGCCAGCAGCTCCCTCTCGGGACTAGCGGGGTCAGATACGCAGTATTTT. This encodes CASSSLSGLAGSDTQYF. The rearrangement joins TRBV11-3 to TRBJ2-3; 13 positions match TRBD2. The CDR3 is 17 residues long. Germline-derived CDR1 and CDR2 are SGHNT and YENEEA. V shed 4 bases and J 4 bases; nucleotides not matched to a gene: 8.

This clonotype was seen many times. This sequence joins TRBV15 and TRBJ1-5; weak D call: TRBD1 (6 bases). The CDR3 runs to 19 residues. The germline gives CDR1 LNHNV, CDR2 YYDKDF (reference sequence). Trimming cost V 0 bases and J 4 bases, with 22 bases left between them. The CDR3 nucleotides are TGTGCCACCAGCAGAGATGCCCCGGGGGCGGGCCCCAGAAATCAGCCCCAGCATTTT. The encoded protein is CATSRDAPGAGPRNQPQHF.

This clonotype has at least ten counts. The chain combines TRBV20-1 with TRBJ1-5, with no clear D. V lost 0 bases and J 6 bases, leaving 21 bases between the germline ends. The CDR3 extends over 17 amino acids. CDR1 and CDR2 (germline): DFQATT, SNEGSKA (reference sequence). The DNA for the CDR3 is TGCAGTGCTAGAGATGAGGTGCCCATAAGCCGAGGTCAGCCCCAGCATTTT. Its protein product is CSARDEVPISRGQPQHF.

There are many counts of this clonotype. The V call is TRBV12-3 or TRBV12-4, the J call TRBJ2-2, with D uncertain. Trimming left V 3 bases short and J 4 bases short, with 9 bases between. The length of the CDR3 is 14 residues. The CDR3 reads CASSLGRPTGELFF. In DNA form, the CDR3 reads TGTGCCAGCAGTTTGGGCAGGCCCACCGGGGAGCTGTTTTTT.

This chain connects TRBV21-1 to TRBJ2-7; the table names TRBD2, a call not compared with the DNA. TRBV21-1 has pseudogene status. The CDR3 is 16 amino acids. CDR3 region: CASSQGVRASSYEQYF. CDR3 in DNA: TGTGCCAGCAGCCAAGGAGTCCGGGCTAGCTCCTACGAGCAGTACTTC.

This clonotype was observed at least ten times. The CDR3 is CAWRSNEKLFF. The DNA for the CDR3 is TGTGCCTGGAGGAGTAATGAAAAACTGTTTTTT. This chain links TRBV30 with TRBJ1-4, with no clear D. With 3 bases removed from V and 4 bases from J, the gap between germline ends came to 3 bases. CDR3 length: 11 amino acids. Germline CDR1 and CDR2: GTSNPN and SVGIG (reference sequence).

The sample holds many counts of this clonotype. The V call is TRBV27, the J call TRBJ2-7, with a tentative D call TRBD1 (6 bases). Trimming stripped 5 bases from V and 3 bases from J, with 14 bases between. The CDR3 has 14 residues. Germline V lookup: CDR1 MNHEY, CDR2 SMNVEV (reference sequence). CDR3 in amino acids: CASSPRGGYYEQYF. The DNA for the CDR3 is TGTGCCAGCAGTCCCCGAGGGGGATACTACGAGCAGTACTTC.

In its sample, this clonotype was seen many times. The CDR3 sequence is CSVGGGNYGYTF. CDR3 DNA: TGCAGCGTTGGGGGGGGGAACTATGGCTACACCTTC. This sequence joins TRBV29-1 and TRBJ1-2, with D tentatively TRBD1 (5 bases). With 4 bases removed from V and 2 bases from J, the gap between germline ends came to 8 bases. Germline assignment: CDR1 SQVTM and CDR2 ANQGSEA. The CDR3 sequence is 12 residues long.

This clonotype was seen at least ten times. This chain links TRBV11-2 with TRBJ2-1; D may correspond to TRBD1 or TRBD2 (5 bases each). Trimming stripped 4 bases from V and 6 bases from J, with 16 bases between. Per the germline V gene, CDR1 is SGHAT and CDR2 is FQNNGV. The CDR3 runs to 15 residues. The CDR3 region has the DNA TGTGCCAGCAGCTCAGTTTGGGGGACGGGCAATGAGCAGTTCTTC. This gives the protein CASSSVWGTGNEQFF.

This clonotype was picked up many times. The V and J genes are TRBV6-2 or TRBV6-3 and TRBJ2-6, with D tentatively TRBD1 (5 bases). V was cut by 6 bases and J by 1 base, with 10 bases left in between. Germline lookup yields CDR1 MNHEY and CDR2 SVGEGT. The CDR3 has 15 residues. CDR3 nucleotide sequence: TGTGCCAGCAGCCTCAGGGTTTCTGGGGCCAACGTCCTGACTTTC. Its protein product is CASSLRVSGANVLTF.

This clonotype was detected only a few times. CDR3 in amino acids: CASSLGAGRSNEQFF. CDR3 sequence (DNA): TGTGCCAGCAGCTTAGGGGCCGGTAGATCTAATGAGCAGTTCTTC. The chain has TRBV7-2 and TRBJ2-1; no firm D call. V shed 1 base and J shed 7 bases, with 14 bases lying between them. The CDR3 loop spans 15 amino acids. Germline V gene data show CDR1 as SGHTA and CDR2 as FQGNSA.